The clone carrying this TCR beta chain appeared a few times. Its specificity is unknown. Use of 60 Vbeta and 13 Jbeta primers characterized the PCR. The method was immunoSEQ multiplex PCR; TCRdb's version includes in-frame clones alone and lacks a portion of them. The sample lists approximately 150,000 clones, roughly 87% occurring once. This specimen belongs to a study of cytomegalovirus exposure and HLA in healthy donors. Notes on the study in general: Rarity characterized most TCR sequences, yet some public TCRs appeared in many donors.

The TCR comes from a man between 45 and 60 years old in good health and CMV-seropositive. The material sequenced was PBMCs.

The chain's CDR3 is CASSAPGPLAGGTYNEQFF. In nucleotides, the CDR3 is TGTGCCAGCAGCGCCCCCGGGCCCCTAGCGGGGGGGACCTACAATGAGCAGTTCTTC. The rearrangement uses TRBV9 and TRBJ2-1; 12 nucleotides agree with TRBD2. With V trimmed by 3 bases and J by 2 bases, 12 bases remained unmatched. The germline V gene has CDR1 SGDLS and CDR2 YYNGEE. The CDR3 length is 19 residues.